This T cell receptor beta chain comes out of a study of human T cells and chemical hapten exposure. Study-wide context: Alopecia areata, totalis or universalis affected patients who were mostly female. Among samples, TCR yields varied mainly because of small differences in pooled library volume. Study-wide findings and caveats: No shift was seen in TCRs above 1 in 1000 frequency with DPC sensitization.

Points on this clonotype: Its antigen remains unidentified.

TCRdb itself ran the RACE reads through MiXCR, one entry per CDR3 protein. The sample lists 85,000 to 95,000 distinct CDR3 sequences; around 10% were seen once. The CDR3 length is 15 residues. V lost 6 bases to trimming and J lost 0 bases; unmatched junction nucleotides: 6. As for time point: patch test 2, 6 weeks after DPC sensitization. Treatment meaning: therapeutic diphenylcyclopropenone sensitization with weekly scalp DPC. The study enrolled 18 to 70-year-old alopecia patients suitable for DPC. The V and J genes are TRBV12-3 or TRBV12-4 and TRBJ2-3; 7 nucleotides align to TRBD1. The sequences come from whole blood, collected in connection with sensitization to the hapten diphenylcyclopropenone (DPC). This sequence originates from a man between 40 and 49 years old with alopecia areata. Some clones in this sample may be carry-over from other donors' samples. CDR3 amino acids: CASRLGQISTDTQYF. In nucleotides, the CDR3 is TGTGCCAGCAGACTGGGACAGATTAGCACAGATACGCAGTATTTT.